This T cell receptor beta chain was profiled in a study of blood T cell repertoires in COVID-19. This CDR3 is 16 amino acids long. CDR1 and CDR2 (germline): SQVTM, ANQGSEA. The junction had 8 bases not matched to a gene; V was cut back by 4 bases and J by 0 bases. Per the study methods: By means of reference gene primer amplification, nucleated cell counts were estimated. TCRdb keeps only in-frame clones here, not all; method: immunoSEQ multiplex PCR. That table gives V, J and clone size, and the DNA gave D and trimming. The sample has under 550,000 clones, around nine tenths seen once. Seattle participants joined during active infection and were tracked over time.

The TCR originated in a man between 18 and 29 years old with COVID-19, enrolled during active disease. The V call is TRBV29-1, the J call TRBJ2-3, with 9 positions matching TRBD1. Source material: peripheral blood. CDR3 bases: TGCAGCGTTGGCGCAGGGACAGGGAAAAGCACAGATACGCAGTATTTT. This codes for CSVGAGTGKSTDTQYF.